This is a list of T cell receptor beta chains from one sample in a study of molecular identifiers for immune sequencing clone quantification. TCRdb recomputed calls from the PCR reads with MiXCR, one row per CDR3 protein. The sample lists 300,000 to 400,000 distinct CDR3 sequences, about a fifth occurring once. Material for sequencing was naive CD8+ T cells from blood, with Jurkat cell RNA spiked in. These receptor sequences come from a human donor in good health. Some libraries in this study had Jurkat cell RNA spiked in. CDR3s include the opening cysteine and the closing phenylalanine or tryptophan.

11	TRBJ2-7	TRBV25-1	CASSEYGWQYF
13	TRBJ2-2	TRBV12-3/TRBV12-4	CASSHRPSGELFF
15	TRBJ2-7	TRBV27	CACSTNQIIGSEQYF
16	TRBJ2-3	TRBV5-1	CASSFSAGGYTDTQYF
15	TRBJ2-7	TRBV7-9	CASSRRDRGSYEQYF
15	TRBJ2-1	TRBV4-1	CASSMDRVSYNEQFF
14	TRBJ1-6	TRBV14	CASSQIDSHSPLHF
16	TRBJ2-5	TRBV5-1	CASSFRAGSIQETQYF
17	TRBJ2-3	TRBV20-1	CSAVPKGGAALVDTQYF
16	TRBJ1-4	TRBV27	CASSLQQGATNEKLFF
16	TRBJ2-3	TRBV5-6	CASSLQRLASTDTQYF
17	TRBJ1-3	TRBV2	CASSDTGTGASGNTIYF
14	TRBJ2-5	TRBV30	CAWSARGSWEAQYF
13	TRBJ2-7	TRBV27	CASRTSWGGEQYF
16	TRBJ2-5	TRBV2	CASKDPGAGFQETQYF
16	TRBJ1-3	TRBV20-1	CSVRAFLSGGGNTIYF
14	TRBJ2-5	TRBV14	CASSQDTGQETQYF
19	TRBJ2-3	TRBV20-1	CSARDLGATTSIGTDTQYF
16	TRBJ2-6	TRBV29-1	CSVEDPSLSGANVLTF
14	TRBJ1-5	TRBV2	CASSEGEGDQPQHF
17	TRBJ2-7	TRBV6-5	CASSQGLAGGNSYEQYF
13	TRBJ2-7	TRBV6-6	CASSYGVRGEQYF
14	TRBJ2-3	TRBV24-1	CATSDQSDTDTQYF
15	TRBJ2-7	TRBV9	CASSVEASGRREQYF
15	TRBJ2-7	TRBV4-1	CASSQGRTGTYEQYF
14	TRBJ1-1	TRBV14	CASGSVAGATEAFF
16	TRBJ2-3	TRBV27	CASNPLLAESTDTQYF
13	TRBJ1-2	TRBV12-3/TRBV12-4	CASSPGHLYGYTF
13	TRBJ2-3	TRBV20-1	CSARDFPSDTQYF
19	TRBJ1-2	TRBV10-2	CASSESSGEGVEHNYGYTF
13	TRBJ2-7	TRBV27	CASSTGPSYEQYF
14	TRBJ1-2	TRBV14	CASSLVTGNYGYTF
16	TRBJ2-2	TRBV12-3/TRBV12-4	CASSTSRDRNTGELFF